The next 19 T cell receptor beta chains were all read from a single sample in a study of cytomegalovirus exposure and HLA in healthy donors. The table came from immunoSEQ multiplex PCR; TCRdb's copy has only in-frame clones and leaves some out. Of approximately 300,000 clones listed, 86% are singletons. Sequences were obtained from PBMCs. The receptors here all came from a young woman in good health and CMV-seronegative.

The V and J genes are TRBV11-2 and TRBJ2-3; 13 bases are a match to TRBD2. V shed 4 bases and J 0 bases; nucleotides not matched to a gene: 7. The CDR3 runs to 18 residues. CDR1 is SGHAT, CDR2 FQNNGV, per germline. The DNA of the CDR3 is TGTGCCAGCAGCTCAATAGGGACTAGCGGGGCCAGCACAGATACGCAGTATTTT. As protein: CASSSIGTSGASTDTQYF.

The rearrangement links TRBV28 to TRBJ2-1; TRBD2 matches at 10 bases. V shed 6 bases, J shed 4 bases, and the junction held 9 bases outside the gene matches. The CDR3 runs to 16 residues. The germline V gene encodes CDR1 MDHEN and CDR2 SYDVKM. CDR3 nucleotide sequence: TGTGCCAGCAGCCGCCTAGCGGGAGAGGGGTACAATGAGCAGTTCTTC. This translates into CASSRLAGEGYNEQFF. Full variable domain (rest looked up from reference TRBV28 and TRBJ2-1): DVKVTQSSRYLVKRTGEKVFLECVQDMDHENMFWYRQDPGLGLRLIYFSYDVKMKEKGDIPEGYSVSREKKERFSLILESASTNQTSMYLCASSRLAGEGYNEQFFGPGTRLTVL.

The chain joins TRBV7-9 to TRBJ1-1; D possibly corresponds to TRBD1 (5 bases). V was cut by 1 base and J by 5 bases, with 17 bases left in between. Germline CDR1 and CDR2: SEHNR and FQNEAQ (reference sequence). The CDR3 has 16 residues. The CDR3 is CASSLEVGGGSTEAFF. As DNA, the CDR3 is TGTGCCAGCAGCTTAGAAGTTGGGGGAGGGTCGACTGAAGCTTTCTTT.

The genes are TRBV5-1 and TRBJ1-1; 12 positions match TRBD1. The V gene's germline CDR1 is SGHRS and CDR2 YFSETQ. J was trimmed by 10 bases and V by 3 bases; bases with no gene match: 19. The CDR3 length is 18 residues. CDR3 amino acids: CASSYVSGTGGISSRAFF. The CDR3 nucleotides read TGCGCCAGCAGCTACGTGTCCGGGACAGGGGGCATTAGTTCGAGAGCTTTCTTT.

The V and J genes are TRBV7-9 and TRBJ2-5, with D maybe TRBD1 (5 bases). With 1 base removed from V and 5 bases from J, the gap between germline ends came to 11 bases. Germline V gives CDR1 SEHNR, CDR2 FQNEAQ (reference sequence). This CDR3 comprises 14 residues. This CDR3 reads CASSLVAGMETQYF. The CDR3 DNA is TGTGCCAGCAGCTTAGTCGCAGGGATGGAGACCCAGTACTTC. Filled out from reference TRBV7-9 and TRBJ2-5, the complete variable domain reads DTGVSQNPRHKITKRGQNVTFRCDPISEHNRLYWYRQTLGQGPEFLTYFQNEAQLEKSRLLSDRFSAERPKGSFSTLEIQRTEQGDSAMYLCASSLVAGMETQYFGPGTRLLVL.

The V gene is TRBV9, the J gene TRBJ2-5, with D perhaps matching TRBD2 (5 bases). The CDR3 runs to 16 residues. Germline CDR1 is SGDLS and CDR2 is YYNGEE. The ends were cut back, 2 bases at V and 2 bases at J, with 16 bases in the middle. CDR3 bases: TGTGCCAGCAGCGTTTTTTCCCAAGGGAGTCAAGAGACCCAGTACTTC. Residues: CASSVFSQGSQETQYF.

The rearrangement links TRBV10-3 to TRBJ2-3; 10 bases are a match to TRBD2. CDR3 size: 15 residues. Germline CDR1 is ENHRY and CDR2 is SYGVKD. V trimming: 11 bases; J trimming: 3 bases; junction bases outside the gene matches: 11. CDR3 region: CASAAGGPGTDTQYF. The DNA of the CDR3 is TGTGCCTCGGCAGCGGGAGGGCCGGGGACAGATACGCAGTATTTT.

The genes are TRBV6-4 and TRBJ2-2, with D perhaps matching TRBD2 (6 bases). V gave up 6 bases and J gave up 4 bases, with 15 bases separating them. From germline, CDR1 is MRHNA and CDR2 SNTAGT. The CDR3 consists of 15 residues. This chain's CDR3 is CASRPRDSITGELFF. CDR3 nucleotides: TGTGCCAGCAGACCCCGGGACTCAATCACCGGGGAGCTGTTTTTT.

This clone was counted once. The V gene is TRBV4-3, the J gene TRBJ1-1; D remains unclear. Trimming took 0 bases from V and 1 from J, leaving 15 bases between them. This CDR3 spans 17 amino acids. The germline gives CDR1 LGHNA, CDR2 YSLEER. This CDR3 reads CASSQEGLWQANTEAFF. As DNA, the CDR3 is TGCGCCAGCAGCCAAGAGGGTTTGTGGCAGGCGAACACTGAAGCTTTCTTT.

The genes are TRBV6-1 and TRBJ2-4, with 7 bases lining up with TRBD2. The CDR3 has 13 amino acids. Germline-derived CDR1 and CDR2 are MNHNS and SASEGT. J lost 7 bases, V lost 3 bases, and 3 bases had no gene match. CDR3 nucleotide sequence: TGTGCCAGCAGTGACGGGAGGATGAACATTCAGTACTTC. Translating it yields CASSDGRMNIQYF.

The chain couples TRBV7-3 to TRBJ2-3; 7 bases fit TRBD1. This CDR3 is built from 14 residues. CDR1 and CDR2 (germline): SGHTA, FQGTGA. V shed 5 bases and J 0 bases; nucleotides not matched to a gene: 2. For the CDR3, the DNA is TGTGCCAGCAGCCAGGGACAGAGCACAGATACGCAGTATTTT. Protein product: CASSQGQSTDTQYF.

This chain joins TRBV19 and TRBJ2-3; D uncertain. This CDR3 spans 12 amino acids. Trimming removed 5 bases from V and 5 bases from J, with 8 bases in between. The germline CDR1 and CDR2 sequences are LNHDA and SQIVND (reference sequence). The CDR3 protein is CASSSNRDTQYF. CDR3 coding DNA: TGTGCCAGTAGTTCAAACAGAGATACGCAGTATTTT.

This chain joins TRBV11-2 and TRBJ2-7, with 10 bases matching TRBD2. The trim removed 1 base at V and 7 bases at J, leaving 16 bases unmatched. The CDR3 sequence is 18 residues long. Germline V gene sequence: CDR1 SGHAT, CDR2 FQNNGV. In DNA form, the CDR3 reads TGTGCCAGCAGCTTAGTCTCCGGCCAGCTAGCGGGAGTTGTTGAGCAGTACTTC. The encoded protein is CASSLVSGQLAGVVEQYF.

The chain recombines TRBV4-1 with TRBJ2-5; 10 bases align to TRBD1. The CDR3 is made up of 19 amino acids. Germline V lookup: CDR1 MGHRA, CDR2 YSYEKL. Losses at the gene ends were 0 bases for V and 2 bases for J; bases not matched to a gene: 12. CDR3 DNA: TGCGCCAGCAGCCAAGATGGGACAGGGGCCACCGGGGCACAAGAGACCCAGTACTTC. Translating gives CASSQDGTGATGAQETQYF.

J is TRBJ1-1 and V is TRBV28, with D perhaps matching TRBD1 (5 bases). Per germline, CDR1 MDHEN and CDR2 SYDVKM. CDR3 length: 16 residues. V lost 2 bases to trimming and J lost 2 bases, with 15 bases between them. CDR3 sequence reads: CASSLPTEGSNTEAFF. CDR3 bases: TGTGCCAGCAGTTTACCGACAGAAGGGTCTAACACTGAAGCTTTCTTT.

The rearrangement uses TRBV15 and TRBJ2-7; 9 nucleotides match TRBD1. V lost 6 bases, J lost 2 bases, and 2 bases stayed unmatched. The CDR3 sequence is 13 residues long. Germline lookup yields CDR1 LNHNV and CDR2 YYDKDF (reference sequence). CDR3 nucleotide sequence: TGTGCCACCAGTGACAGGGGGGCCTACGAGCAGTACTTC. This translates into CATSDRGAYEQYF.

V usage is TRBV5-1 and J usage is TRBJ2-7; D is possibly TRBD1 (5 bases). V was trimmed by 0 bases and J by 0 bases, leaving 10 bases between them. Per the germline V gene, CDR1 is SGHRS and CDR2 is YFSETQ. The CDR3 runs 15 residues. The CDR3 loop is CASSLGQLSSYEQYF. Here the CDR3 DNA reads TGCGCCAGCAGCTTGGGACAGTTGAGCTCCTACGAGCAGTACTTC.

This clone was detected a few times. The chain recombines TRBV11-3 with TRBJ2-7, with D possibly TRBD2 on 6 matching bases. The CDR3 consists of 14 residues. Trimming removed 2 bases from V and 3 bases from J, with 11 bases in between. Germline loops: CDR1 SGHNT, CDR2 YENEEA. The CDR3 loop reads CASSLSGTFYEQYF. The CDR3 DNA follows: TGTGCCAGCAGCTTATCCGGGACTTTCTACGAGCAGTACTTC.

The chain joins TRBV28 to TRBJ2-7; a weak D match, TRBD1 (5 bases). The CDR3 totals 15 residues. CDR1 is MDHEN, CDR2 SYDVKM, per germline. The V end lost 3 bases, the J end lost 2 bases, and 14 bases lay between the germline ends. For the CDR3, the DNA is TGTGCCAGCAGTTTTTGGGGTGAACAGGCCTACGAGCAGTACTTC. This translates into CASSFWGEQAYEQYF. The whole variable domain, remainder taken from reference TRBV28 and TRBJ2-7, is DVKVTQSSRYLVKRTGEKVFLECVQDMDHENMFWYRQDPGLGLRLIYFSYDVKMKEKGDIPEGYSVSREKKERFSLILESASTNQTSMYLCASSFWGEQAYEQYFGPGTRLTVT.